Here is one TCR beta chain with its context. The antigen remains undetermined. This CDR3 is built from 15 residues. Germline assignment: CDR1 SGHKS and CDR2 YYEKEE (reference sequence). Trimming cost V 3 bases and J 4 bases, with 17 bases left between them. TRB rearrangements spanning V, D and J were amplified using mixed TRB-A/B primers. TCRdb reprocessed the multiplex PCR reads via MiXCR and lists one record per CDR3 protein. The sample records 19,000 or so distinct CDR3 sequences, approximately 35% being singletons. The sample belongs to a study of T cell repertoires in aging, cancer and after chemotherapy. Study observations and caveats: Across the chemotherapy interval, each cancer cohort showed higher median generation probability, suggesting thymic rebound.

The template was genomic DNA from peripheral blood, not RNA. Material for sequencing was blood. V is TRBV5-5 and J is TRBJ2-7, with a weak D call TRBD2 (6 bases). This sequence originates from a human donor with a solid tumor. CDR3 region: CASSSGVGGGYEQYF. In nucleotides, the CDR3 is TGTGCCAGCAGCTCGGGGGTGGGGGGTGGGTACGAGCAGTACTTC.